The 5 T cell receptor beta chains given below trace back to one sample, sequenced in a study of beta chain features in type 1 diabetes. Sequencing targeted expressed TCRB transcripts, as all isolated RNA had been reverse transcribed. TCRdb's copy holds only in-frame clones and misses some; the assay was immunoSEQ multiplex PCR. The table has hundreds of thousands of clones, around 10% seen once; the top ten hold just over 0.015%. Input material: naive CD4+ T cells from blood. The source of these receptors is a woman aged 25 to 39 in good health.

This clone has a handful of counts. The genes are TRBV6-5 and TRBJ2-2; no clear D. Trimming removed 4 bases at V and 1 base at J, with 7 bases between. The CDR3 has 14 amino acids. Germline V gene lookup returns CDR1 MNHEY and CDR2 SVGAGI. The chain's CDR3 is CASSSLRNTGELFF. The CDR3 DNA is TGTGCCAGCAGTTCGTTGCGGAACACCGGGGAGCTGTTTTTT.

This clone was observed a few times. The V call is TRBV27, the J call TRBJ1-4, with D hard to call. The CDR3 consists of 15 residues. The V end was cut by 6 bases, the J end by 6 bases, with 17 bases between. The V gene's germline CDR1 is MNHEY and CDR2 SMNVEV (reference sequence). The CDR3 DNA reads TGTGCCAGCAGCCAAACTCTGTCTCGTTATGAAAAACTGTTTTTT. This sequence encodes CASSQTLSRYEKLFF.

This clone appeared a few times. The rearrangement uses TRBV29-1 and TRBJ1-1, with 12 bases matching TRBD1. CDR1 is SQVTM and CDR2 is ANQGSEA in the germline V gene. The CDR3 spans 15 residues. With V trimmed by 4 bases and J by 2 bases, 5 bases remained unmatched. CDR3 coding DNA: TGCAGCGTTGGCGGGACAGGGGGCTCCAACACTGAAGCTTTCTTT. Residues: CSVGGTGGSNTEAFF.

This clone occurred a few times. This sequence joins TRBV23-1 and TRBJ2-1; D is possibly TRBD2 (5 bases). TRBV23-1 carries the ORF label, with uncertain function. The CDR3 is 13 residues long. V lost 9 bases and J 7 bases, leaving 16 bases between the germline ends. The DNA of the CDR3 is TGCGCCAGTGGGCGAGGGAGTCTGAATGAGCAGTTCTTC. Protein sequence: CASGRGSLNEQFF.

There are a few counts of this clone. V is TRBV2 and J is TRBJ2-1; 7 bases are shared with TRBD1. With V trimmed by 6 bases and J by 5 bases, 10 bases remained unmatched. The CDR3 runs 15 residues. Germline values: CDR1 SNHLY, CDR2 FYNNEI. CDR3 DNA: TGTGCCAGCAGCCTACAGGGGTCATCGAACAATGAGCAGTTCTTC. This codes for CASSLQGSSNNEQFF.